The subject of this entry is one TCR beta chain. What it binds is unknown. The CDR3 has 15 residues. Germline values: CDR1 SGDLS, CDR2 YYNGEE. Losses at the gene ends were 3 bases for V and 4 bases for J; bases not matched to a gene: 4. Assay used: immunoSEQ multiplex PCR; TCRdb lists only in-frame clones, some missing. The data show around 80,000 clones, about 91% seen once. The sample is drawn from a study of PD-L1 blockade in urothelial cancer. About the research overall: Median T cell yield per blood sample was 141,255 cells. Findings of the study overall: Lower than median blood TCR clonality before treatment predicted better survival. The study found that durable-benefit patients expanded tumor-associated blood clones more at 3 weeks.

The time point: peripheral blood 6 weeks after treatment start. The chain links TRBV9 to TRBJ2-1; 10 bases are shared with TRBD2. Sample: PBMCs, taken around atezolizumab (anti-PD-L1) treatment. The sequence was obtained from a woman older than 75 with urothelial cancer. CDR3 sequence reads: CASSAPSGSYNEQFF. The CDR3 DNA is TGTGCCAGCAGCGCCCCTAGCGGGAGTTACAATGAGCAGTTCTTC.